Listed here are 8 T cell receptor beta chains from one sample, sequenced in a study of blood T cell repertoires in COVID-19 (dated by TCRdb to 2019 to 2021). To prepare the library, the immunoSEQ multiplex PCR assay was applied. TCRdb took over this immuneACCESS table, retaining in-frame rearrangements with V and J assigned. Such tables are incomplete; in checked studies, under half of the missing clones stem from an unresolved V gene, and the remainder is unexplained. The sample table shows about 260,000 clones, and about 85% are seen once. The ten largest clones represent approximately 4% of the sample. The specimen was peripheral blood. These TCRs come from a man aged 55 to 70 with acute or convalescent COVID-19.

CDR3 DNA sequence: TGTGCCAGCAGCTTTTCCCCCCTAAGCTCTGGAAACACCATATATTTT. It yields the protein CASSFSPLSSGNTIYF. The chain carries TRBV11-2 and TRBJ1-3; D gene unclear. In germline, CDR1 is SGHAT, CDR2 FQNNGV. V was cut by 3 bases and J by 0 bases, with 12 bases left in between. The CDR3 is made up of 16 amino acids.

The genes are TRBV24-1 and TRBJ2-1; 11 nucleotides agree with TRBD2. The CDR3 runs 15 residues. V dropped 4 bases and J dropped 4; count of bases not matched to a gene: 2. CDR1 and CDR2 (germline): KGHDR, SFDVKD. CDR3 region: CATSEGTSGYNEQFF. CDR3 nucleotide sequence: TGTGCCACCAGTGAGGGGACTAGCGGATACAATGAGCAGTTCTTC.

V is TRBV4-1 and J is TRBJ2-2; 9 positions match TRBD2. Trimming cost V 3 bases and J 6 bases; bases outside gene matches: 11. The CDR3 consists of 17 residues. Germline loops: CDR1 MGHRA, CDR2 YSYEKL. CDR3 nucleotide sequence: TGCGCCAGCAGCCAGAGCCCCTTAGCGGGGGTCGCCGGGGAGCTGTTTTTT. Its protein is CASSQSPLAGVAGELFF.

V usage is TRBV5-1 and J usage is TRBJ2-1; D is uncertain. The CDR3 consists of 13 residues. Trimming stripped 5 bases from V and 7 bases from J, with 13 bases between. Germline CDR1 SGHRS, CDR2 YFSETQ. CDR3 residues: CASSSLERNEQFF. The CDR3, as DNA: TGCGCCAGCAGTTCCCTTGAGAGGAATGAGCAGTTCTTC. The entire variable domain, with the rest obtained from reference TRBV5-1 and TRBJ2-1, is as follows: KAGVTQTPRYLIKTRGQQVTLSCSPISGHRSVSWYQQTPGQGLQFLFEYFSETQRNKGNFPGRFSGRQFSNSRSEMNVSTLELGDSALYLCASSSLERNEQFFGPGTRLTVL.

The rearrangement joins TRBV5-6 to TRBJ1-4, with 8 bases fitting TRBD1. Germline assignment: CDR1 SGHDT and CDR2 YYEEEE. There are 14 residues in the CDR3. The trim removed 4 bases at V and 5 bases at J, leaving 4 bases unmatched. The CDR3 sequence is CASSMGTGNEKLFF. CDR3 in DNA: TGTGCCAGCAGCATGGGGACAGGAAATGAAAAACTGTTTTTT.

This chain links TRBV14 with TRBJ2-2; tentative D call: TRBD1 (5 bases). There are 14 residues in the CDR3. Germline V gene lookup returns CDR1 SGHDN and CDR2 FVKESK. V was clipped by 4 bases and J by 5 bases, with 11 bases between them. The CDR3 here is CASSLRAWTGELFF. For the CDR3, the DNA is TGTGCCAGCAGCCTCAGGGCTTGGACCGGGGAGCTGTTTTTT.

The genes are TRBV29-1 and TRBJ1-4; 7 bases agree with TRBD1. The germline gives CDR1 SQVTM, CDR2 ANQGSEA. Germline trimming cut 5 bases from V and 4 bases from J; bases unmatched to any gene: 10. This CDR3 contains 15 residues. The CDR3 bases are TGCAGCGTTTCCGGACAGGCAGGGATTAATGAAAAACTGTTTTTT. It yields the protein CSVSGQAGINEKLFF.

This rearrangement joins TRBV2 to TRBJ1-2; 9 nucleotides align to TRBD1. The CDR3 sequence is 15 residues long. J lost 7 bases, V lost 7 bases, and 13 bases had no gene match. Germline loops: CDR1 SNHLY, CDR2 FYNNEI. Here the CDR3 DNA reads TGTGCCAGCACCCCACAGGGGGCCAGGGGCGGTGGCTACACCTTC. This translates into CASTPQGARGGGYTF.